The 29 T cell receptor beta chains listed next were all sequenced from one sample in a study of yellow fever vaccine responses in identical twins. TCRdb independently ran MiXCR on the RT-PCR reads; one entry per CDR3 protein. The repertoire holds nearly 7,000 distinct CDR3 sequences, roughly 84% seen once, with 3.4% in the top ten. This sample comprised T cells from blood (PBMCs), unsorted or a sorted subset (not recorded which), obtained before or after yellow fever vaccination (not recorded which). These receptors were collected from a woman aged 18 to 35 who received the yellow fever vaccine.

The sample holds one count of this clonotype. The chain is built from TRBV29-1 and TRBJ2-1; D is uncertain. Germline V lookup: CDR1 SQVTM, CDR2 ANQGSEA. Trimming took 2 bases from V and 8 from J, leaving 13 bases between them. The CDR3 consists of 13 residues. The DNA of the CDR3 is TGCAGCGTTGAATTTCTAGTGGGCGATGAGCAGTTCTTC. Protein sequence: CSVEFLVGDEQFF.

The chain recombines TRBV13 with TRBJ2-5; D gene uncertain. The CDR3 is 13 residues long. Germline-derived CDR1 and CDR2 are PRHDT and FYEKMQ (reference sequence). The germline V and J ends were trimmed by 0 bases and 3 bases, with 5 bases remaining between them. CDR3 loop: CASSLGGEETQYF. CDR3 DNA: TGTGCCAGCAGCTTAGGAGGCGAAGAGACCCAGTACTTC.

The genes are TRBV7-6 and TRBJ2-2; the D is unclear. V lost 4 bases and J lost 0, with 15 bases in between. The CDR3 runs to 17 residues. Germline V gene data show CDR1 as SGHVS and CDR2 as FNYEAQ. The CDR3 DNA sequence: TGTGCCAGCAGCTCCGAAGGGCTGGGCCCGAACACCGGGGAGCTGTTTTTT. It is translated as CASSSEGLGPNTGELFF.

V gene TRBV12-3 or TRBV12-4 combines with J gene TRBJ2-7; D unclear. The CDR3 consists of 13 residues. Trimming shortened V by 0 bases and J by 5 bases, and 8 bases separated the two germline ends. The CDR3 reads CASSLAPANEQYF. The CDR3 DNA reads TGTGCCAGCAGTTTAGCGCCAGCGAACGAGCAGTACTTC.

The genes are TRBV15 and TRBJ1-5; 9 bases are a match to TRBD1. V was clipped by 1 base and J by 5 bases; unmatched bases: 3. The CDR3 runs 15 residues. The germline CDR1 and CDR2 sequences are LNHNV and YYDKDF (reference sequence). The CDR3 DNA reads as TGTGCCACCAGCAGAGTGGACAGGGGAGATCAGCCCCAGCATTTT. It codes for CATSRVDRGDQPQHF.

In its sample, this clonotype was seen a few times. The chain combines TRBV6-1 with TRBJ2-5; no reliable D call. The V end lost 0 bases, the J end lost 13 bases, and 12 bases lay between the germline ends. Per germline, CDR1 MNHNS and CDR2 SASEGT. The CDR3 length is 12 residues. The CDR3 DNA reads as TGTGCCAGCAGTGAAGCTTGGAATATGTGGTACTTC. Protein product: CASSEAWNMWYF.

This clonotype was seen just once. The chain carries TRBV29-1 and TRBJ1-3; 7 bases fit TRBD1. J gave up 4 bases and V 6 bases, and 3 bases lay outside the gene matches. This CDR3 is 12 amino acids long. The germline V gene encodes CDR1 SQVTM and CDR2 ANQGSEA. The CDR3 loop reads CSVTGFGNTIYF. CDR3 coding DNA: TGCAGCGTGACAGGGTTCGGAAACACCATATATTTT.

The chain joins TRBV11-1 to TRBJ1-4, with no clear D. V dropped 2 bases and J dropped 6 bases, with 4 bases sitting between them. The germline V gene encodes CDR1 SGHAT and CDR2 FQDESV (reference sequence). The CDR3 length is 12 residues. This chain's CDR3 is CASSLSDEKLFF. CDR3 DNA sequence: TGTGCCAGCAGCTTATCCGATGAAAAACTGTTTTTT.

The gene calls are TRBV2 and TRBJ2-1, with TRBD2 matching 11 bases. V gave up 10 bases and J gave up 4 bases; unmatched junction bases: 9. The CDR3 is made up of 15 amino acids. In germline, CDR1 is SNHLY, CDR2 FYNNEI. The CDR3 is CAIQTGTSGYNEQFF. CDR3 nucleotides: TGTGCCATACAAACCGGGACTAGCGGTTACAATGAGCAGTTCTTC.

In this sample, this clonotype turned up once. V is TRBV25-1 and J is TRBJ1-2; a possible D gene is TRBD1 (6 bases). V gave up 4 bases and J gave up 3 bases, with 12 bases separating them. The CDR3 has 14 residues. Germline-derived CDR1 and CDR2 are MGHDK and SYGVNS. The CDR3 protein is CASSAGGGDYGYTF. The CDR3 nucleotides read TGTGCCAGCAGTGCCGGAGGGGGGGACTATGGCTACACCTTC.

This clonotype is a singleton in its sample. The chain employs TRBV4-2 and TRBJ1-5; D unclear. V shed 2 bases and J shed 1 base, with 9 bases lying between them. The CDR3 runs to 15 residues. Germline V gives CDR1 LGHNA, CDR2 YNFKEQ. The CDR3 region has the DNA TGTGCCAGCAGCCAACACCTGGACAGCAATCAGCCCCAGCATTTT. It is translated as CASSQHLDSNQPQHF.

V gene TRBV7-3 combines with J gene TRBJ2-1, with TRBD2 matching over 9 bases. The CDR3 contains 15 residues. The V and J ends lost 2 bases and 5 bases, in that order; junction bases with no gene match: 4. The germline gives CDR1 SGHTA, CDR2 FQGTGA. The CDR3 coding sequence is TGTGCCAGCAGCTTATGGGCGGGGGGGAACAATGAGCAGTTCTTC. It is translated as CASSLWAGGNNEQFF.

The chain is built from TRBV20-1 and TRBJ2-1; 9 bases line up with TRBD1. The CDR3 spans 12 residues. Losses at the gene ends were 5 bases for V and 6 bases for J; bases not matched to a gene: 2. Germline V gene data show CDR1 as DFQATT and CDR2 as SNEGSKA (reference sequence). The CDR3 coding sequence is TGCAGTGCTCGGACAGGGGTCAATGAGCAGTTCTTC. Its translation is CSARTGVNEQFF.

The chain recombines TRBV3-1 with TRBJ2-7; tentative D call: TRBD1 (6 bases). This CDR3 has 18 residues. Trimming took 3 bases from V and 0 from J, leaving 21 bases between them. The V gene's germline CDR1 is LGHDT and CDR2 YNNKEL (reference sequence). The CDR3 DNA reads TGTGCCAGCAGCCACGAAAGAAGTTATGGGGGCCTCTCCTACGAGCAGTACTTC. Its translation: CASSHERSYGGLSYEQYF.

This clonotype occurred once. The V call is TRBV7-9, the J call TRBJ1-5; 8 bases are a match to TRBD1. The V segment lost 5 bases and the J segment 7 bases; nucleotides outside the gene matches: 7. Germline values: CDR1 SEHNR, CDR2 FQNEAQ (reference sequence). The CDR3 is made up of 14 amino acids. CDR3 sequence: CASSQGTGTQPQHF. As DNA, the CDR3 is TGTGCCAGCAGCCAAGGGACAGGTACACAGCCCCAGCATTTT. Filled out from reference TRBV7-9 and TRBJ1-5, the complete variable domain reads DTGVSQNPRHKITKRGQNVTFRCDPISEHNRLYWYRQTLGQGPEFLTYFQNEAQLEKSRLLSDRFSAERPKGSFSTLEIQRTEQGDSAMYLCASSQGTGTQPQHFGDGTRLSIL.

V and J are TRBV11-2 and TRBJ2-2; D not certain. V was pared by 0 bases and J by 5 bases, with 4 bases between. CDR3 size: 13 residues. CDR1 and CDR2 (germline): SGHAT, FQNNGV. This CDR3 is CASSLDLTGELFF. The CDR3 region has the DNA TGTGCCAGCAGCTTAGACCTAACCGGGGAGCTGTTTTTT.

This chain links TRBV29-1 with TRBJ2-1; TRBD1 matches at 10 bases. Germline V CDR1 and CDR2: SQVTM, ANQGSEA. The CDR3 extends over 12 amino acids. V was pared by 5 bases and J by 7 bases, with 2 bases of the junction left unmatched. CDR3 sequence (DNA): TGCAGCGTTAGGACAGGGGGTAATGAGCAGTTCTTC. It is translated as CSVRTGGNEQFF.

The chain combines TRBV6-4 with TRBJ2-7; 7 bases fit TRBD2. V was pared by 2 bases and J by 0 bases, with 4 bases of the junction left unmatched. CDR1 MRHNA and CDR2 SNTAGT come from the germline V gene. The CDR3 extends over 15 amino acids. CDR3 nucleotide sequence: TGTGCCAGCAGTGACCCTAGCGGTCCCTCCTACGAGCAGTACTTC. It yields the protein CASSDPSGPSYEQYF.

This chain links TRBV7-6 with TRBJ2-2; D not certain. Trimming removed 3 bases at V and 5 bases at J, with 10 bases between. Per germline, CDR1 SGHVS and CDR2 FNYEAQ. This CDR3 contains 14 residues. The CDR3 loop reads CASSFDRWTGELFF. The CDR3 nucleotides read TGTGCCAGCAGCTTTGACCGGTGGACCGGGGAGCTGTTTTTT. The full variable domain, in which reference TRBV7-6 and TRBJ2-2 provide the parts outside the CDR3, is GAGVSQSPRYKVTKRGQDVALRCDPISGHVSLYWYRQALGQGPEFLTYFNYEAQQDKSGLPNDRFSAERPEGSISTLTIQRTEQRDSAMYRCASSFDRWTGELFFGEGSRLTVL.

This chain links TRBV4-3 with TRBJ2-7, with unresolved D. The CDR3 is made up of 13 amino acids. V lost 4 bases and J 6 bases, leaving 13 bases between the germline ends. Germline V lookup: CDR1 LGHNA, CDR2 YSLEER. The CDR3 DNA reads TGCGCCAGCAGCCCCAACACCCGTGGCGAGCAGTACTTC. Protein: CASSPNTRGEQYF.

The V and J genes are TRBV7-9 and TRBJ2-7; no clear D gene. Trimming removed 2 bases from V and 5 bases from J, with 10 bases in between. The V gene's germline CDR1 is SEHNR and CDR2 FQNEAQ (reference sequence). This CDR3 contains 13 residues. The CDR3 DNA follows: TGTGCCAGCAGCTTATATAGTGGGCACGAGCAGTACTTC. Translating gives CASSLYSGHEQYF.

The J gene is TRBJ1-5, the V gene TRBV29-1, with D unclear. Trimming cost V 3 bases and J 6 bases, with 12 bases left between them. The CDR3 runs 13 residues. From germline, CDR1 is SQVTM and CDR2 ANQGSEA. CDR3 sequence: CSVDPPGLQPQHF. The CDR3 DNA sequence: TGCAGCGTTGACCCCCCCGGGCTTCAGCCCCAGCATTTT.

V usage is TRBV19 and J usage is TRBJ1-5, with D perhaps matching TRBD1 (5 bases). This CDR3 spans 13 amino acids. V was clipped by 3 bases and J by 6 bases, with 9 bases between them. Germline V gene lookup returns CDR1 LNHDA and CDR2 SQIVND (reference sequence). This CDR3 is CASSMGGTQPQHF. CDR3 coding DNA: TGTGCCAGTAGTATGGGAGGGACTCAGCCCCAGCATTTT.

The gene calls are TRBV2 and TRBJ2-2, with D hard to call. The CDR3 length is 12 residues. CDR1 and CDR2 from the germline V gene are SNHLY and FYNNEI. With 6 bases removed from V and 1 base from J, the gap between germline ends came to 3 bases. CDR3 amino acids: CASRGNTGELFF. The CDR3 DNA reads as TGTGCCAGCAGGGGGAACACCGGGGAGCTGTTTTTT.

CDR3 DNA: TGTGCCAGCAGTTCCTTGACTAGCGGTCAAGAGACCCAGTACTTC. This sequence encodes CASSSLTSGQETQYF. This rearrangement joins TRBV6-2 or TRBV6-3 to TRBJ2-5, with 9 bases matching TRBD2. In germline, CDR1 is MNHEY, CDR2 SVGEGT. The J segment lost 2 bases and the V segment lost 4 bases, leaving 5 bases of the junction unmatched. The CDR3 is 15 amino acids.

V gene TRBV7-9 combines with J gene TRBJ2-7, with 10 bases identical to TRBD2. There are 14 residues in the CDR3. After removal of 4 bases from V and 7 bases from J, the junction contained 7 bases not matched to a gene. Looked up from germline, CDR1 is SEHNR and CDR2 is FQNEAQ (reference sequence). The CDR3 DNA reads TGTGCCAGCAGCTCCCCGGGACTAGCGAAGGAGCAGTACTTC. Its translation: CASSSPGLAKEQYF.

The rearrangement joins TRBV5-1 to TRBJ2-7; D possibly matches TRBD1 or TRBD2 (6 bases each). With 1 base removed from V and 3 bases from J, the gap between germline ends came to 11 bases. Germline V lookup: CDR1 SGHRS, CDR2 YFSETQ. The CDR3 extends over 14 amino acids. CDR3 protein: CASSLWGADYEQYF. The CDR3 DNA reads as TGCGCCAGCAGCTTGTGGGGGGCTGACTACGAGCAGTACTTC.

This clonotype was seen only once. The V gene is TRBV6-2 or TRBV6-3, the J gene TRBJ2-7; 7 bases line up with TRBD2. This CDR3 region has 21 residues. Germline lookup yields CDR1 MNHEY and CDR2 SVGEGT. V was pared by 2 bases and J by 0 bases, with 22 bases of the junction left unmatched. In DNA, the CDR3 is TGTGCCAGCAGTTACCCATTAACCCGGGACTACAACCGTATTTCCTCCTACGAGCAGTACTTC. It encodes CASSYPLTRDYNRISSYEQYF.

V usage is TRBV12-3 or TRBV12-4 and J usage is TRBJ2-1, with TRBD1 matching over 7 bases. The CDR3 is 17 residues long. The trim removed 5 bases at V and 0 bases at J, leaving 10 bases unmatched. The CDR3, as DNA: TGTGCCAGCAGTCAACCGGGACAGACCAGCTCCTACAATGAGCAGTTCTTC. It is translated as CASSQPGQTSSYNEQFF.